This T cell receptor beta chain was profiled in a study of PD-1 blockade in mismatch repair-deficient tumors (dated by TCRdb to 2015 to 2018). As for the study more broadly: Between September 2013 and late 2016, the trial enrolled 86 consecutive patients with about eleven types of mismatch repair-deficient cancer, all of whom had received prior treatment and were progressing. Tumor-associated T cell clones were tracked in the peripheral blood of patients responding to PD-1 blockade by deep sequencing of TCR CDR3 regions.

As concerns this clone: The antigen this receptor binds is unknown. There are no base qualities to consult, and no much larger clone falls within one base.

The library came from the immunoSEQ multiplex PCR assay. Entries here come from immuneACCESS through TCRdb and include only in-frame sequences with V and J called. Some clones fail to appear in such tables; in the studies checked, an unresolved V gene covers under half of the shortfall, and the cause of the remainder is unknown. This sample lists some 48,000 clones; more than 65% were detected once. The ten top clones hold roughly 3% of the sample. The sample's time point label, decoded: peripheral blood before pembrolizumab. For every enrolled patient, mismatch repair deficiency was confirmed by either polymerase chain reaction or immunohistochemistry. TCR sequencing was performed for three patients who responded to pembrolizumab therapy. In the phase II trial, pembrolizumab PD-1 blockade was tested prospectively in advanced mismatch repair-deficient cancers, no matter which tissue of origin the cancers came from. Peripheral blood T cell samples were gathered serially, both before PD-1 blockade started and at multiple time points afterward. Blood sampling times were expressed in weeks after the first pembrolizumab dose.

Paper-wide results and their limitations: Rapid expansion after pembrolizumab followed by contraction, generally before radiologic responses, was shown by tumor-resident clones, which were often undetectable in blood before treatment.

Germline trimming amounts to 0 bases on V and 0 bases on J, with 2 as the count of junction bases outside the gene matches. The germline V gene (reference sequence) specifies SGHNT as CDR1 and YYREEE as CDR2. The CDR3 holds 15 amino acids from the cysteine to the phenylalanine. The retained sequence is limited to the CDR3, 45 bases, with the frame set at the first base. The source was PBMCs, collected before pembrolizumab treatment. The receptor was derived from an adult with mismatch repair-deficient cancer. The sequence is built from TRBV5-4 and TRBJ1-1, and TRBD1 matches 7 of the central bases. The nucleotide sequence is TGTGCCAGCAGCTTGGGACAGGGCTTGAACACTGAAGCTTTCTTT. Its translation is CASSLGQGLNTEAFF. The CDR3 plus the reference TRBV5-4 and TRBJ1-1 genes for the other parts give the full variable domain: ETGVTQSPTHLIKTRGQQVTLRCSSQSGHNTVSWYQQALGQGPQFIFQYYREEENGRGNFPPRFSGLQFPNYSSELNVNALELDDSALYLCASSLGQGLNTEAFFGQGTRLTVV.